Each of the 14 T cell receptor beta chains below was sequenced from the same sample in a study of cytomegalovirus exposure and HLA in healthy donors. PCR employed 60 Vbeta and 13 Jbeta primers. The repertoire was sequenced with immunoSEQ multiplex PCR; TCRdb's copy has only in-frame clones and lacks some. The listing contains roughly 46,000 clones. The specimen was PBMCs. Receptors were obtained from a woman between 35 and 50 years old in good health and CMV-seronegative.

The chain joins TRBV7-9 to TRBJ2-3; TRBD1 might be the D (6 bases). CDR1 is SEHNR, CDR2 FQNEAQ, per germline (reference sequence). V was pared by 6 bases and J by 8 bases, with 15 bases between. The CDR3 is 13 residues long. The CDR3 here is CASSSVDRPTQYF. CDR3 nucleotide sequence: TGTGCCAGCAGTTCCGTTGACAGGCCTACGCAGTATTTT.

The chain carries TRBV7-9 and TRBJ1-5, with D maybe TRBD1 (6 bases). V was shortened by 3 bases and J by 4 bases, with 19 bases between the two germline ends. The CDR3 extends over 17 amino acids. Germline V gene data show CDR1 as SEHNR and CDR2 as FQNEAQ (reference sequence). CDR3 amino acids: CASSFGRGVYTNQPQHF. In DNA, the CDR3 is TGTGCCAGCAGCTTCGGCAGGGGAGTTTATACAAATCAGCCCCAGCATTTT.

V is TRBV11-3 and J is TRBJ2-5; TRBD2 might be the D (5 bases). V gave up 5 bases and J gave up 4 bases, with 17 bases separating them. CDR1 and CDR2 (germline): SGHNT, YENEEA. This CDR3 is 15 amino acids long. The CDR3 DNA is TGTGCCAGCAGCGAGGTGGGGAGCTCGAGAGAGACCCAGTACTTC. Encoded protein: CASSEVGSSRETQYF.

The rearrangement links TRBV6-8 to TRBJ2-1, with TRBD2 identical over 7 bases. This CDR3 region has 19 residues. Trimming at V came to 6 bases and at J to 5 bases, leaving 22 bases not matched to a gene. The germline gives CDR1 MNHGY, CDR2 SAAAGT. CDR3 coding DNA: TGTGCCAGCAGGGACATCGTGAAGGAGGCGGGAGTCTATAACAATGAGCAGTTCTTC. It yields the protein CASRDIVKEAGVYNNEQFF.

V and J are TRBV20-1 and TRBJ2-5; D call uncertain. Trimming stripped 3 bases from V and 5 bases from J, with 4 bases between. The CDR3 has 10 amino acids. Germline V CDR1 and CDR2: DFQATT, SNEGSKA (reference sequence). DNA for the CDR3: TGCAGTGCTAGGAGTGAGACCCAGTACTTC. Its translation is CSARSETQYF.

V gene TRBV4-3 combines with J gene TRBJ1-2; D is possibly TRBD1 (6 bases). Germline loops: CDR1 LGHNA, CDR2 YSLEER. V dropped 0 bases and J dropped 4 bases, with 15 bases sitting between them. This CDR3 has 16 residues. The CDR3 sequence is CASSQDWGGATYGYTF. Written as DNA, the CDR3 is TGCGCCAGCAGCCAAGATTGGGGGGGGGCGACCTATGGCTACACCTTC.

CDR3 nucleotide sequence: TGTGCCAGCAGCCCTAGGCAGGGGCTAAACGAGCAGTACTTC. The encoded protein is CASSPRQGLNEQYF. This chain uses TRBV7-9 with TRBJ2-7, with D perhaps matching TRBD1 (6 bases). V was trimmed by 5 bases and J by 5 bases, leaving 16 bases between them. The CDR3 is made up of 14 amino acids. Germline V gene sequence: CDR1 SEHNR, CDR2 FQNEAQ (reference sequence).

The rearrangement uses TRBV13 and TRBJ2-6; the match to TRBD2 covers 8 bases. This CDR3 contains 17 residues. Looked up from germline, CDR1 is PRHDT and CDR2 is FYEKMQ (reference sequence). Trimming at V came to 5 bases and at J to 7 bases, leaving 13 bases not matched to a gene. The CDR3 DNA reads TGTGCCAGCAGCCTTCAACGGGAGGGGAGAAGAGCCAACGTCCTGACTTTC. This codes for CASSLQREGRRANVLTF.

The V call is TRBV28, the J call TRBJ2-2; tentative D call: TRBD1 (6 bases). Deletions cut 6 bases from V and 6 bases from J, with 8 bases between. Germline V gives CDR1 MDHEN, CDR2 SYDVKM. This CDR3 region has 12 residues. CDR3 nucleotides: TGTGCCAGCAGAAGGGGGTCCGGGGAGCTGTTTTTT. Translated, it gives CASRRGSGELFF. Filled out from reference TRBV28 and TRBJ2-2, the complete variable domain reads DVKVTQSSRYLVKRTGEKVFLECVQDMDHENMFWYRQDPGLGLRLIYFSYDVKMKEKGDIPEGYSVSREKKERFSLILESASTNQTSMYLCASRRGSGELFFGEGSRLTVL.

This chain joins TRBV13 and TRBJ1-2; 8 nucleotides align to TRBD1. The CDR3 is 16 residues long. After removal of 0 bases from V and 7 bases from J, the junction contained 10 bases not matched to a gene. CDR1 and CDR2 from the germline V gene are PRHDT and FYEKMQ (reference sequence). The CDR3 DNA follows: TGTGCCAGCAGCTTAGGCAACAGGGGGAAAGAGTCTGGCTACACCTTC. It codes for CASSLGNRGKESGYTF.

J is TRBJ2-1 and V is TRBV18; maybe TRBD2 (6 bases). Germline values: CDR1 KGHSH, CDR2 LQKENI. V was clipped by 3 bases and J by 4 bases, with 10 bases between them. This CDR3 region has 14 residues. DNA for the CDR3: TGTGCCAGCTCACCCATCGGGACTTACAATGAGCAGTTCTTC. Encoded protein: CASSPIGTYNEQFF. Full variable domain (rest looked up from reference TRBV18 and TRBJ2-1): NAGVMQNPRHLVRRRGQEARLRCSPMKGHSHVYWYRQLPEEGLKFMVYLQKENIIDESGMPKERFSAEFPKEGPSILRIQQVVRGDSAAYFCASSPIGTYNEQFFGPGTRLTVL.

This chain joins TRBV9 and TRBJ1-2; 11 nucleotides align to TRBD1. CDR1 and CDR2 (germline): SGDLS, YYNGEE. V was pared by 4 bases and J by 8 bases, with 4 bases of the junction left unmatched. The CDR3 is 13 amino acids. The CDR3, as DNA: TGTGCCAGCAGCCGGACAGGGGGCTCGGGCTACACCTTC. This gives the protein CASSRTGGSGYTF.

V gene TRBV10-3 combines with J gene TRBJ2-7; D is perhaps TRBD2 (6 bases). Germline CDR1 is ENHRY and CDR2 is SYGVKD. With 0 bases removed from V and 2 bases from J, the gap between germline ends came to 8 bases. This CDR3 has 14 residues. CDR3 nucleotide sequence: TGTGCCATCAGTGAGTCCGGGACTCCCTACGAGCAGTACTTC. This translates into CAISESGTPYEQYF.

The V call is TRBV28, the J call TRBJ1-2, with unresolved D. The CDR3 is 15 amino acids. Germline V gives CDR1 MDHEN, CDR2 SYDVKM. V was cut by 6 bases and J by 2 bases, with 16 bases left in between. CDR3 sequence reads: CASRLKEPSNYGYTF. CDR3 DNA sequence: TGTGCCAGCAGGCTGAAGGAGCCTTCAAACTATGGCTACACCTTC.